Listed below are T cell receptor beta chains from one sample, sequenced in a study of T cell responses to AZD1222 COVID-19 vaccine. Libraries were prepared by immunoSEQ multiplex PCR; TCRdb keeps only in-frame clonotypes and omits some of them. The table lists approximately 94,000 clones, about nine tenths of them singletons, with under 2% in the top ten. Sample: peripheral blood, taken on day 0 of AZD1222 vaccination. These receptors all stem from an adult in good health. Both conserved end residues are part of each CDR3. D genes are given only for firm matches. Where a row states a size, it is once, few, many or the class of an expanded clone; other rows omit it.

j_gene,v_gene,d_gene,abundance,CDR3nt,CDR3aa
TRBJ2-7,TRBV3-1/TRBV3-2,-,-,TGTGCCAGCAGCCAAGGACAGGTCTACGAGCAGTACTTT,CASSQGQVYEQYF
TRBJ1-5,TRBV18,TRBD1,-,TGTGCCAGCTCACCGACAGGGGTTAACAATCAGCCCCAGCATTTT,CASSPTGVNNQPQHF
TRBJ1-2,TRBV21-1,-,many,TGTGCCAGCAGCAAAACATTGCGTGGCTACACCTTC,CASSKTLRGYTF
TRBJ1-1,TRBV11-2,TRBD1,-,TGTGCCAGCAGCACAACGCCCACGGTAGGGGGCCGTGAAGCTTTCTTT,CASSTTPTVGGREAFF
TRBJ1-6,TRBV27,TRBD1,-,TGTGCCAGCTCCGGGACAGGTAGTTCACCCCTCCACTTT,CASSGTGSSPLHF
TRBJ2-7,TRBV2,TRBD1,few,TGTGCCAGCCAGGGAGGACAGGGGAGTTACGAGCAGTACTTC,CASQGGQGSYEQYF
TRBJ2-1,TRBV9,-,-,TGTGCCAGCAGCGTAGATAGGCCTCTACCCCCCTACAATGAGCAGTTCTTC,CASSVDRPLPPYNEQFF
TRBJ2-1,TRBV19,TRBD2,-,TGTGCCAGTAGTATGCCGGGACTAGCGCGATACAATGAGCAGTTCTTC,CASSMPGLARYNEQFF
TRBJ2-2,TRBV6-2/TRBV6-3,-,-,TGTGCCAGCAGTCTCCAGGGGCACACCGGGGAGCTGTTTTTT,CASSLQGHTGELFF
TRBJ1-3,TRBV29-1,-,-,TGCAGCGTTTTATCATCTGGAAACACCATATATTTT,CSVLSSGNTIYF
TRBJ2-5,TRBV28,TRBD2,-,TGTGCCAGCAGTTCCCGACTAGCGGGAGTGGGGGAGACCCAGTACTTC,CASSSRLAGVGETQYF
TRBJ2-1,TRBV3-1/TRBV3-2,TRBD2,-,TGTGCTACCTTGGCGATTAGCGGGGAGCAGTTCTTC,CATLAISGEQFF
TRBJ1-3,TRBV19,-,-,TGTGCCAGTAAGGACTTCTCTGGAAACACCATATATTTT,CASKDFSGNTIYF
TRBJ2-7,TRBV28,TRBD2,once,TGTGCCAGCAGACCTAACCATACCGGGACTAGCGTGCTCTACGAGCAGTACTTC,CASRPNHTGTSVLYEQYF
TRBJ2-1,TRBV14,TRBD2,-,TGTGCCAGCAGCCAAAGCCCGGGACTAGCGGGACCACTCTCCTACAATGAGCAGTTCTTC,CASSQSPGLAGPLSYNEQFF
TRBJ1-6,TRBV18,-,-,TGTGCCAGCTCACCGAACGCGGGTTTCCTCCACTTT,CASSPNAGFLHF
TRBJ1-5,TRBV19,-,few,TGTGCCAGTAGTACCCTGGCCCATCAGCCCCAGCATTTT,CASSTLAHQPQHF
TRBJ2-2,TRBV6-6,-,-,TGTGCCAGCAGTATGGGACCGACGAACACCGGGGAGCTGTTTTTT,CASSMGPTNTGELFF
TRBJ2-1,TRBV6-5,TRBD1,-,TGTGCCAGCAGTAACAGGGGATACGAGCAGTTCTTC,CASSNRGYEQFF
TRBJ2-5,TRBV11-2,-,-,TGTGCCAGCAGCTCGACAGGAGTTCAAGAGACCCAGTACTTC,CASSSTGVQETQYF
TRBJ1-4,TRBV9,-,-,TGTGCCAGCAGCGCTGGCTGGCTTAATGAAAAACTGTTTTTT,CASSAGWLNEKLFF
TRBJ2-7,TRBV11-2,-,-,TGTGCCAGCAGCTTAGATTTGGCAGGGAACTACGAGCAGTACTTC,CASSLDLAGNYEQYF
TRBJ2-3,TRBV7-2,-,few,TGTGCCAGCAGCTTACAAGGGAGCGTAGATACGCAGTATTTT,CASSLQGSVDTQYF
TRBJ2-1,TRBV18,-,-,TGTGCCAGCTCACCACCAGAAAGGTACAATGAGCAGTTCTTC,CASSPPERYNEQFF
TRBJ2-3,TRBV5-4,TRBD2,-,TGTGCCAGCAGCTTGGCGAGCGGGAGTACAGATACGCAGTATTTT,CASSLASGSTDTQYF
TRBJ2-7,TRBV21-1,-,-,TGTGCCAGCCCGGCGGGGGGGAGGGAGTCCTACGAGCAGTACTTC,CASPAGGRESYEQYF
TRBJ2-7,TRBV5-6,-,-,TGTGCCAGCAGCTTCTGGGGGGGCGGACAGGCCTCCTACGAGCAGTACTTC,CASSFWGGGQASYEQYF
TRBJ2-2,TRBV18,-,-,TGTGCCAGCTCACCACCGAAGCGCGGCACCGGGGAGCTGTTTTTT,CASSPPKRGTGELFF
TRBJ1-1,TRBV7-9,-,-,TGTGCCAGCAGCCCGGGGGGGACTCTGGGCACTGAAGCTTTCTTT,CASSPGGTLGTEAFF
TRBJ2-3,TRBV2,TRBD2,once,TGTGCCAGCAGTGGGTTGCTGGCGGGAGAGGCGCAGTATTTT,CASSGLLAGEAQYF
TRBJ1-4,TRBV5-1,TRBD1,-,TGCGCCAGCAGCTCGGACAGGGTTGAAGAAAAACTGTTTTTT,CASSSDRVEEKLFF
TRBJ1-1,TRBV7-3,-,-,TGTGCCAGCAGCTTACGAGGGAACACTGAAGCTTTCTTT,CASSLRGNTEAFF
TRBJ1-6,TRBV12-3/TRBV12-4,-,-,TGTGCCAGCAGCGAGCAACAAAATTCACCCCTCCACTTT,CASSEQQNSPLHF
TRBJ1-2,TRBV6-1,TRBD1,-,TGTGCCAGCAGTGAAGGCGGACAGGGGACTGGCTACACCTTC,CASSEGGQGTGYTF
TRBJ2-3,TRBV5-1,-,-,TGCGCCAGCAGCTTAAGTACAGGGAGCAGGATGGATACGCAGTATTTT,CASSLSTGSRMDTQYF
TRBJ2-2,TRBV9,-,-,TGTGCCAGCAGCGTAGCTACCGGGGAGCTGTTTTTT,CASSVATGELFF
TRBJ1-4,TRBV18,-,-,TGTGCCAGCTCACAGTATGGGGCCATCGGGGCAACTAATGAAAAACTGTTTTTT,CASSQYGAIGATNEKLFF
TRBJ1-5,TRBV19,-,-,TGTGCCAGTTCAGGGTCCTATGGTCAGCCCCAGCATTTT,CASSGSYGQPQHF
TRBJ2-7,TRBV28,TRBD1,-,TGTGCCAGCACCCTCGGACAGGGATACGAGCAGTACTTC,CASTLGQGYEQYF
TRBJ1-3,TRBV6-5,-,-,TGTGCCAGCACCCCCCCCCGGGGAAACACCATATATTTT,CASTPPRGNTIYF
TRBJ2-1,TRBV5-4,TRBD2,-,TGTGCCAGCAGAACGGGAGGGGATGAGCAGTTCTTC,CASRTGGDEQFF
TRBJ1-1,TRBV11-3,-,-,TGTGCCAGCAGCTCTACAGTAAACGAAGCTTTCTTT,CASSSTVNEAFF
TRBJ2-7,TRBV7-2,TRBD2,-,TGTGCCAGCAGCTCGTCCCTCGGCGGGAGGAGGTACGAGCAGTACTTC,CASSSSLGGRRYEQYF
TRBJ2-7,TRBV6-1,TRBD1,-,TGTGCCAGCAGTGACCTCCGGACAGGGGGCTACGAGCAGTACTTC,CASSDLRTGGYEQYF
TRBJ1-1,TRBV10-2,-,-,TGCGCCAGCAGTGGCACCGCCGCGAGCACTGAAGCTTTCTTT,CASSGTAASTEAFF
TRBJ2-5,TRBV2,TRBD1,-,TGTGCCAGCAGGGGCGACAGGGGCCTACAAGAGACCCAGTACTTC,CASRGDRGLQETQYF
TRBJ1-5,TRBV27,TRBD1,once,TGTGCCAGCAGTCTTGGGACAGGTCATCAGCCCCAGCATTTT,CASSLGTGHQPQHF
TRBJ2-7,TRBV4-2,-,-,TGTGCCAGCAGCCCAGTTCTCACTAGCTCCTACGAGCAGTACTTC,CASSPVLTSSYEQYF
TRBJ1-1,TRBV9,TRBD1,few,TGTGCCAGCAGCCCCCAGGGGGGGGTCGTAGACACTGAAGCTTTCTTT,CASSPQGGVVDTEAFF
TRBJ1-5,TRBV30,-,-,TGTGCCTGGAGTGGAGGGAATAGTCAGCCCCAGCATTTT,CAWSGGNSQPQHF
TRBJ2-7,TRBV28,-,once,TGTGCCAGCAGTTTAGCGGTGGTCAGTCTGGAGCAGTACTTC,CASSLAVVSLEQYF
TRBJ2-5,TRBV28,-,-,TGTGCCAGCAGCGGCGGATTGGGGTACCAAGAGACCCAGTACTTC,CASSGGLGYQETQYF
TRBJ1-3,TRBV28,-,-,TGTGCCAGCAGTGGCCGTGGAGGGGCCGGGAGAAACACCATATATTTT,CASSGRGGAGRNTIYF
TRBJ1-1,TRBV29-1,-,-,TGCAGCGGGACCGGGTTGGACGGGAGAAACACTGAAGCTTTCTTT,CSGTGLDGRNTEAFF
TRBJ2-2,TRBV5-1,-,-,TGCGCCAGCAGCTTGTCCCCACAGGGAGACACCGGGGAGCTGTTTTTT,CASSLSPQGDTGELFF
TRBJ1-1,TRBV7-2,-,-,TGTGCCAGCAGCTTAGAGGAATGGGGGGAGGCTTTCTTT,CASSLEEWGEAFF
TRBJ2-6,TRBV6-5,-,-,TGTGCCAGCAGTTACCAAAGGGGTGCTGGGGCCAACGTCCTGACTTTC,CASSYQRGAGANVLTF
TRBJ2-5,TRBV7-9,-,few,TGTGCCAGCAGCAGAGGGACGGCGCGCGAGACCCAGTACTTC,CASSRGTARETQYF
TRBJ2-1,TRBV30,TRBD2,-,TGTGCCTGGAGTGGCGGGATCCAGCGGGGGACCTACAATGAGCAGTTCTTC,CAWSGGIQRGTYNEQFF